One and the same sample provided the 22 T cell receptor beta chains below, sequenced in a study of patients and donors after allogeneic stem cell transplantation. Each CDR3 protein is one row after TCRdb ran MiXCR on the RT-PCR reads. This table has approximately 140,000 distinct CDR3 sequences, approximately 37% appearing once. The specimen was blood, either unsorted or a sorted T cell fraction (not recorded which). All receptors come from a human donor who was either an allogeneic HSCT recipient or a stem cell or donor lymphocyte infusion donor (not recorded which). It is not recorded whose cells these are; they may come from a transplant donor.

V is TRBV20-1 and J is TRBJ1-1, with 12 bases matching TRBD1. From germline, CDR1 is DFQATT and CDR2 SNEGSKA (reference sequence). V shed 5 bases and J 5 bases; nucleotides not matched to a gene: 9. The CDR3 covers 15 residues. CDR3 sequence (DNA): TGCAGTGCTCCGGGACAGGGGGCGTCTAGGACTGAAGCTTTCTTT. This codes for CSAPGQGASRTEAFF.

This clonotype occurred a few times. V is TRBV12-3 or TRBV12-4 and J is TRBJ1-5; no reliable D call. This CDR3 region has 15 residues. V lost 3 bases to trimming and J lost 2 bases, with 11 bases between them. The CDR3 DNA is TGTGCCAGCAGTTTTTGGGGTCTGGGCAATCAGCCCCAGCATTTT. Protein product: CASSFWGLGNQPQHF.

V is TRBV21-1 and J is TRBJ2-3; the DNA was not used to check the table's D call, TRBD1. TRBV21-1 is annotated as a pseudogene. The CDR3 length is 18 residues. The CDR3 region has the DNA TGTGCCAGCAGGCGGATCAACGGGGGTGCCTATAGCACAGATACGCAGTATTTT. Amino acids: CASRRINGGAYSTDTQYF.

In DNA, the CDR3 is TGCGCCAGCAGCCAAGATATACGGATTACAGATACGCAGTATTTT. Residues: CASSQDIRITDTQYF. This chain links TRBV4-3 with TRBJ2-3; D not certain. CDR3 length: 15 residues. V dropped 0 bases and J dropped 3 bases, with 10 bases sitting between them. Germline assignment: CDR1 LGHNA and CDR2 YSLEER.

The V call is TRBV30, the J call TRBJ1-2; 9 bases fit TRBD1. The V and J ends lost 0 bases and 8 bases, in that order; junction bases with no gene match: 10. This CDR3 is 15 amino acids long. Looked up from germline, CDR1 is GTSNPN and CDR2 is SVGIG (reference sequence). This CDR3 reads CAWSVPLWTGVGYTF. CDR3 in DNA: TGTGCCTGGAGTGTACCGCTGTGGACAGGGGTCGGCTACACCTTC.

This clonotype was seen a few times. Germline is not matched at one junction end, which may reflect a read error. The rearrangement joins TRBV5-6 to TRBJ1-6, with a tentative D call TRBD1 (5 bases). The CDR3 has 16 residues. Germline V lookup: CDR1 SGHDT, CDR2 YYEEEE. CDR3 sequence (DNA): TGTGCCAGCAGGGGGGACGGCGCCTCCTTTAATTCACCCCTCCACTTT. It codes for CASRGDGASFNSPLHF.

The rearrangement joins TRBV12-3 or TRBV12-4 to TRBJ1-6; D is uncertain. The CDR3 extends over 14 amino acids. Trimming removed 6 bases from V and 3 bases from J, with 9 bases in between. CDR3 protein: CASSPNLYNSPLHF. The CDR3 DNA follows: TGTGCCAGCAGCCCGAACCTCTATAATTCACCCCTCCACTTT.

This clonotype has a handful of counts. Relative to the germline gene, one junction end is altered; a read error may explain this. The V and J genes are TRBV20-1 and TRBJ2-5, with 7 bases lining up with TRBD1. Germline-derived CDR1 and CDR2 are DFQATT and SNEGSKA (reference sequence). This CDR3 is built from 12 residues. Here the CDR3 DNA reads TGCAGTGCTAGAGATTTCGCCCACTCAGGGGGTTTC. Translation: CSARDFAHSGGF.

This clonotype was observed at least ten times. The chain employs TRBV5-6 and TRBJ1-3; D ambiguous. Trimming removed 5 bases at V and 1 base at J, with 10 bases between. CDR3 length equals 14 residues. CDR1 SGHDT and CDR2 YYEEEE come from the germline V gene. The CDR3 reads CASRTGSSGNTIYF. Here the CDR3 DNA reads TGTGCCAGCAGGACGGGATCTTCTGGAAACACCATATATTTT.

The V gene is TRBV2, the J gene TRBJ2-2; TRBD1 matches at 9 bases. This CDR3 is 14 amino acids long. The germline V gene encodes CDR1 SNHLY and CDR2 FYNNEI. V was clipped by 8 bases and J by 5 bases; unmatched bases: 6. The CDR3 DNA follows: TGTGCCAGCGCGGGACAGGGAACTACCGGGGAGCTGTTTTTT. This gives the protein CASAGQGTTGELFF.

In this sample, this clonotype turned up a few times. The chain joins TRBV25-1 to TRBJ1-6; tentative D call: TRBD1 (6 bases). Germline lookup yields CDR1 MGHDK and CDR2 SYGVNS. Trimming left V 8 bases short and J 7 bases short, with 21 bases between. This CDR3 region has 16 residues. The CDR3 DNA sequence: TGTGCCAGCTCACCATCCGTGGACAGAAAAAATTCACCCCTCCACTTT. As protein: CASSPSVDRKNSPLHF.

The gene calls are TRBV12-3 or TRBV12-4 and TRBJ2-3; D perhaps matches TRBD2 (5 bases). The CDR3 covers 13 residues. V lost 6 bases to trimming and J lost 9 bases, with 16 bases between them. The CDR3 nucleotides read TGTGCCAGCAGCCCTGGGTTTGGGAGCACGCAGTATTTT. It yields the protein CASSPGFGSTQYF.

V gene TRBV7-2 combines with J gene TRBJ1-6; D may be TRBD1 (6 bases). Germline V gene lookup returns CDR1 SGHTA and CDR2 FQGNSA. The CDR3 runs to 17 residues. Between the trimmed V and J ends, which lost 1 base and 2 bases, there was a span of 12 bases. The CDR3 bases are TGTGCCAGCAGCTTAGTTGCCGGGGGCGCCTATAATTCACCCCTCCACTTT. Translated, it gives CASSLVAGGAYNSPLHF.

The chain links TRBV11-2 to TRBJ2-2, with D perhaps matching TRBD1 (5 bases). The CDR3 spans 17 residues. The V end lost 0 bases, the J end lost 6 bases, and 17 bases lay between the germline ends. Looked up from germline, CDR1 is SGHAT and CDR2 is FQNNGV. The CDR3 DNA reads TGTGCCAGCAGCTTAGATCTGGGCCAGGGAAGGGCCGGGGAGCTGTTTTTT. Translating it yields CASSLDLGQGRAGELFF.

This chain links TRBV5-6 with TRBJ2-1; perhaps D is TRBD1 or TRBD2 (5 bases each). This CDR3 has 13 amino acids. V was trimmed by 4 bases and J by 8 bases, leaving 13 bases between them. Germline V gene lookup returns CDR1 SGHDT and CDR2 YYEEEE. CDR3 amino acids: CASSLGRGHEQFF. The DNA for the CDR3 is TGTGCCAGCAGCCTCGGAAGGGGACATGAGCAGTTCTTC.

The rearrangement links TRBV7-8 to TRBJ1-5; tentatively, D is TRBD1 (5 bases). This CDR3 region has 14 residues. Germline V gives CDR1 SGHVS, CDR2 FQNEAQ. V lost 3 bases, J lost 3 bases, and 9 bases lay in between. DNA for the CDR3: TGTGCCAGCAGCTTTCGGGACCCCAATCAGCCCCAGCATTTT. This gives the protein CASSFRDPNQPQHF.

This clonotype has a handful of counts. The chain uses TRBV27 and TRBJ2-1; TRBD2 matches at 10 bases. The germline CDR1 and CDR2 sequences are MNHEY and SMNVEV (reference sequence). Germline trimming cut 6 bases from V and 0 bases from J; bases unmatched to any gene: 14. The CDR3 extends over 19 amino acids. The CDR3 loop reads CASRPSSGGYHLSYNEQFF. The CDR3 region has the DNA TGTGCCAGCAGACCCTCTAGCGGGGGTTACCACCTCTCCTACAATGAGCAGTTCTTC.

The V and J genes are TRBV12-3 or TRBV12-4 and TRBJ2-5; 8 bases map to TRBD1. The CDR3 is 13 amino acids. The V gene end was trimmed by 6 bases and the J gene end by 4 bases; junction bases not matched to a gene: 4. This chain's CDR3 is CASRTGQGETQYF. The CDR3 coding sequence is TGTGCCAGCAGGACCGGACAGGGAGAGACCCAGTACTTC.

This clonotype occurred many times. The chain combines TRBV12-3 or TRBV12-4 with TRBJ1-4, with 8 bases lining up with TRBD1. The CDR3 contains 15 residues. With 6 bases clipped from V and 1 base from J, the junction kept 4 bases outside the gene matches. The CDR3 sequence: CASRGTGGTNEKLFF. DNA for the CDR3: TGTGCCAGCAGGGGGACAGGTGGAACTAATGAAAAACTGTTTTTT.

This chain links TRBV7-9 with TRBJ1-1, with TRBD1 as a possible D gene (5 bases). Trimming took 4 bases from V and 0 from J, leaving 12 bases between them. Germline V gene sequence: CDR1 SEHNR, CDR2 FQNEAQ (reference sequence). The CDR3 has 15 residues. CDR3 protein: CASSSGTIMNTEAFF. The CDR3 DNA reads TGTGCCAGCAGCTCCGGGACCATCATGAACACTGAAGCTTTCTTT.

CDR3 coding DNA: TGTGCCAGCGAGGACAGGGGGAGCGGTCAGCCCCAGCATTTT. This encodes CASEDRGSGQPQHF. The V call is TRBV12-3 or TRBV12-4, the J call TRBJ1-5; the match to TRBD1 covers 10 bases. V dropped 8 bases and J dropped 6; count of bases not matched to a gene: 7. The CDR3 sequence is 14 residues long.

This clonotype was seen only a few times. This sequence joins TRBV20-1 and TRBJ1-5; a weak D match, TRBD1 (5 bases). Germline V CDR1 and CDR2: DFQATT, SNEGSKA (reference sequence). V was cut by 2 bases and J by 5 bases, with 10 bases left in between. This CDR3 spans 13 amino acids. CDR3 in DNA: TGCAGTGCTAGACCGGGAGGGGATCAGCCCCAGCATTTT. Its protein product is CSARPGGDQPQHF.